The present entry profiles one T cell receptor (beta chain) with its context. Its antigen remains unidentified. Though probably carrying unrecorded immune exposures, donors were nominally healthy at sampling. This sample was taken from a study of cytomegalovirus exposure and HLA in healthy donors. Across the whole study: In an earlier analysis, almost 120 million unique TCR beta sequences were found from 150 million to 200 million T cells. Study results and caveats: Presence/absence analyses supposed approximately even sequencing depth among donors. Most of the TCR beta V segments (in an earlier analysis) were productive either about 90% or about 30% of the time.

Vbeta (60) and Jbeta (13) primers were used in the PCR. Using immunoSEQ multiplex PCR, the repertoire was profiled, and TCRdb retains in-frame clones only, with some absent. The sample yields over 110,000 clones, under 85% seen once. The ends lost 6 bases at V and 6 bases at J; junction bases unmatched: 4. This CDR3 comprises 13 residues. Germline CDR1 reads SGHTA; CDR2 reads FQGNSA. The receptor comes from a man younger than 35 in good health and CMV-seronegative. The sequencing sample was made of PBMCs. The chain uses TRBV7-2 and TRBJ2-3, with 9 bases aligning to TRBD2. The CDR3 bases are TGTGCCAGCAGGGCGGGGGGGCCCGATACGCAGTATTTT. Its translation is CASRAGGPDTQYF.